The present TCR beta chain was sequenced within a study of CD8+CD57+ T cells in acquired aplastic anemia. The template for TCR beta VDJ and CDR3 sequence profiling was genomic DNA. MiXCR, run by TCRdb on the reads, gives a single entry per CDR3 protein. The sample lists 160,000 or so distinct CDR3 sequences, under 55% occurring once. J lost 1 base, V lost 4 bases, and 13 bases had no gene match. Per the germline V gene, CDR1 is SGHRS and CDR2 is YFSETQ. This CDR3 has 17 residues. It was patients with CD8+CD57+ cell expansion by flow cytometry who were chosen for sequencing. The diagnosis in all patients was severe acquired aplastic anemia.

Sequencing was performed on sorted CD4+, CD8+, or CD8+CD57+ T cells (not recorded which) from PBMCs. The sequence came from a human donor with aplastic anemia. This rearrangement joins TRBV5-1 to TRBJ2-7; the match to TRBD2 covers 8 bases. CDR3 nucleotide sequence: TGCGCCAGCAGCCGAACCCCTTTGCGGGAGGCATCCTACGAGCAGTACTTC. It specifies CASSRTPLREASYEQYF.